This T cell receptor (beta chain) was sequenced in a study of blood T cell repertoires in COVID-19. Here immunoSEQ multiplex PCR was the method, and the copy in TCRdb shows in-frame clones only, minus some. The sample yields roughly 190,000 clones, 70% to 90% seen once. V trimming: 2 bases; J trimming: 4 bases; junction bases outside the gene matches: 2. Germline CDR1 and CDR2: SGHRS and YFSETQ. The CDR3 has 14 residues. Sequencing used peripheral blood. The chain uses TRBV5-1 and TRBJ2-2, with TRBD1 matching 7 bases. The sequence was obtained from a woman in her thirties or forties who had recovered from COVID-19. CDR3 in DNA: TGCGCCAGCAGCTTACAGGGGTCCACCGGGGAGCTGTTTTTT. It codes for CASSLQGSTGELFF.